This paragraph covers one T cell receptor beta chain sequence. Its antigen is unknown. Cells sorted as Tregs were CD4+, CD25+ and CD127-/low. The CDR3 is 15 amino acids. CDR1 is MNHEY and CDR2 is SMNVEV in the germline V gene (reference sequence). Trimming shortened V by 2 bases and J by 4 bases, and 14 bases separated the two germline ends. After constant-region reverse-primer amplification, full-length variable regions underwent semi-nested PCR with Nested Universal Primer A. TCRdb ran MiXCR on the 5' RACE reads and lists one entry per CDR3 protein. The profile covers approximately 40,000 distinct CDR3 sequences, with 20% to 25% appearing a single time and approximately 4% taken by the ten largest. Study results and limitations: The larger-cohort validation was restricted to a single TCR beta V-J rearrangement rather than whole repertoires. Greatest tumor Treg TCR overlap was with tumor naive CD4+ cells.

This chain uses TRBV27 with TRBJ1-2; D remains unclear. Sequencing was carried out using Tregs sorted from blood. This TCR was recovered from a female donor with breast cancer. The CDR3 spells CASSLNRAPIYGYTF. The CDR3 DNA follows: TGTGCCAGCAGTTTAAACCGGGCCCCGATCTATGGCTACACCTTC.